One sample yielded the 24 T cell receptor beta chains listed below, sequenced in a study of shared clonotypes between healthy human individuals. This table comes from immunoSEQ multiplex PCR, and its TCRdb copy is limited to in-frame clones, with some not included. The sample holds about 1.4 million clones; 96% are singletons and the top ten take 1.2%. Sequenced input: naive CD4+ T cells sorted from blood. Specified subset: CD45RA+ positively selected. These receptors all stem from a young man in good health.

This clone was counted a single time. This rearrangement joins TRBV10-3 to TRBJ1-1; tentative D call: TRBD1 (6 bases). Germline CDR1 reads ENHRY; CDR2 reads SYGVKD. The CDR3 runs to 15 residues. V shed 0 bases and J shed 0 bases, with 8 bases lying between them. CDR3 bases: TGTGCCATCAGTGAGTCGAAGGGGGTGAACACTGAAGCTTTCTTT. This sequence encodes CAISESKGVNTEAFF.

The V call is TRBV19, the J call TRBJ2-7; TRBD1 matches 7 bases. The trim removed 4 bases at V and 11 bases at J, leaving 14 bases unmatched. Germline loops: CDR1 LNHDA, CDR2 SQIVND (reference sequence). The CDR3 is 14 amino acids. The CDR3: CASSTAGTAALEYF. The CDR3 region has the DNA TGTGCCAGTAGTACTGCCGGGACAGCAGCTCTGGAGTACTTC.

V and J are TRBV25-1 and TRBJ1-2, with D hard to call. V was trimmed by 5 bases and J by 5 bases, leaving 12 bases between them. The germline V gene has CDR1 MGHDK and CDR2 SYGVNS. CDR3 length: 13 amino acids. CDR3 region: CASSSSSSYGYTF. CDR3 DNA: TGTGCCAGCAGTTCCAGTAGCTCATATGGCTACACCTTC.

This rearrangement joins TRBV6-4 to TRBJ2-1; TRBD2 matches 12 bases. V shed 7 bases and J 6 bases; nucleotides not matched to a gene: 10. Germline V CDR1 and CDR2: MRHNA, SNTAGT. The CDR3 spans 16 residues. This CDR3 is CASNRNLAGGVNEQFF. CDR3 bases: TGTGCCAGCAACCGCAATCTAGCGGGAGGGGTCAATGAGCAGTTCTTC.

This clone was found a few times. The CDR3 DNA is TGTGCCAGCAGCGCCAGTCTTCCCGGGCCCCAGGGGGGCACTGAAGCTTTCTTT. Its protein is CASSASLPGPQGGTEAFF. The J gene is TRBJ1-1, the V gene TRBV7-9; 7 positions agree with TRBD1. Looked up from germline, CDR1 is SEHNR and CDR2 is FQNEAQ (reference sequence). V was clipped by 5 bases and J by 4 bases; unmatched bases: 19. This CDR3 has 18 residues.

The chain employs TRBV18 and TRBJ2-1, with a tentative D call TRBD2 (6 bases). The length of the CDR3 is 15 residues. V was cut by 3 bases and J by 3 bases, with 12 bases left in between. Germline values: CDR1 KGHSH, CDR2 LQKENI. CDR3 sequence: CASSPYGGNYNEQFF. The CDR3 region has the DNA TGTGCCAGCTCACCCTACGGGGGAAACTACAATGAGCAGTTCTTC. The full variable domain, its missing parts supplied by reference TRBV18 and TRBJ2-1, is NAGVMQNPRHLVRRRGQEARLRCSPMKGHSHVYWYRQLPEEGLKFMVYLQKENIIDESGMPKERFSAEFPKEGPSILRIQQVVRGDSAAYFCASSPYGGNYNEQFFGPGTRLTVL.

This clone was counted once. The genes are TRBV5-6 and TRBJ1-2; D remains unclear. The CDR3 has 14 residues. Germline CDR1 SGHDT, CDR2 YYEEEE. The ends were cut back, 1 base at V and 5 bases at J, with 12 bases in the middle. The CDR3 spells CASSLPGPKYGYTF. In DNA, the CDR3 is TGTGCCAGCAGCTTGCCCGGACCGAAATATGGCTACACCTTC.

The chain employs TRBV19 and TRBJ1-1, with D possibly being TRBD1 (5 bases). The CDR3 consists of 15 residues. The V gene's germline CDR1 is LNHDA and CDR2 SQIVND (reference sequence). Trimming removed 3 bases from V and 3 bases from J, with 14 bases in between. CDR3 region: CASSMRSGRDTEAFF. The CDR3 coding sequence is TGTGCCAGTAGTATGCGCTCGGGGCGAGACACTGAAGCTTTCTTT.

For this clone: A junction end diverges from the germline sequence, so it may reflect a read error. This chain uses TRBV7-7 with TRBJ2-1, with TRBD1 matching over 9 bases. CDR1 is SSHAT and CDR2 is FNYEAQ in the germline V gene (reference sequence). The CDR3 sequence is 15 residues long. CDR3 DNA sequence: TGTGCTAGCAGCCTCGACCGGGACAGGGTATATGAGCAGTTCTTC. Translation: CASSLDRDRVYEQFF.

This CDR3 is CASSPERSSTDTQYF. DNA for the CDR3: TGTGCCAGCTCACCGGAACGGTCTAGCACAGATACGCAGTATTTT. The chain combines TRBV18 with TRBJ2-3; D is undetermined. The CDR3 consists of 15 residues. Trimming took 3 bases from V and 0 from J, leaving 10 bases between them. Germline CDR1 KGHSH, CDR2 LQKENI.

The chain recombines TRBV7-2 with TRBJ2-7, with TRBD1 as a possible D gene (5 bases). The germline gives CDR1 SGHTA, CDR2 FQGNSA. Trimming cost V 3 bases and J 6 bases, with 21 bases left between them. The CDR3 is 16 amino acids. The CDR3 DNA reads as TGTGCCAGCAGCTTGGGGCGCAGGGCCTTGGTTTCCGAGCAGTACTTC. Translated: CASSLGRRALVSEQYF.

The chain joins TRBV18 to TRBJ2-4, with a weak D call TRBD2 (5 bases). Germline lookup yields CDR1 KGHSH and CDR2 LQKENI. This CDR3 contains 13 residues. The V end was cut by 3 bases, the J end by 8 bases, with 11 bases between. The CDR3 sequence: CASSPEGRYIQYF. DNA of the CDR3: TGTGCCAGCTCACCTGAGGGAAGGTACATTCAGTACTTC.

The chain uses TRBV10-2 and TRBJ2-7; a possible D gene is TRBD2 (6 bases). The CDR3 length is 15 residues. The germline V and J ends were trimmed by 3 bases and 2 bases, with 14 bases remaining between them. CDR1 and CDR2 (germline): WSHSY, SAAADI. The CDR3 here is CASSEPGLSTYEQYF. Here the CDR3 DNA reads TGCGCCAGCAGTGAACCGGGACTCTCAACCTACGAGCAGTACTTC.

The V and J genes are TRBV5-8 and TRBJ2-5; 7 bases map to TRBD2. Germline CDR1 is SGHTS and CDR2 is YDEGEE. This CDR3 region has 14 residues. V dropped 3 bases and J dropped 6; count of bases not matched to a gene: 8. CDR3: CASSSLREGQTQYF. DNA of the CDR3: TGTGCCAGCAGCTCGCTGAGGGAGGGACAGACCCAGTACTTC. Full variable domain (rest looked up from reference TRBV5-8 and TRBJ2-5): EAGVTQSPTHLIKTRGQQATLRCSPISGHTSVYWYQQALGLGLQFLLWYDEGEERNRGNFPPRFSGRQFPNYSSELNVNALELEDSALYLCASSSLREGQTQYFGPGTRLLVL.

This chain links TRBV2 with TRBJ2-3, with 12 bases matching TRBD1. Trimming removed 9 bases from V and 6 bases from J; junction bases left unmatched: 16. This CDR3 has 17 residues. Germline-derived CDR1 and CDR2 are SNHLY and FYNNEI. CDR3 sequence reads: CARSLLPGQGAVDTQYF. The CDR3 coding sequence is TGTGCCAGAAGCCTTCTCCCGGGACAGGGGGCAGTGGATACGCAGTATTTT. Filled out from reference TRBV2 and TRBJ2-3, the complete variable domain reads EPEVTQTPSHQVTQMGQEVILRCVPISNHLYFYWYRQILGQKVEFLVSFYNNEISEKSEIFDDQFSVERPDGSNFTLKIRSTKLEDSAMYFCARSLLPGQGAVDTQYFGPGTRLTVL.

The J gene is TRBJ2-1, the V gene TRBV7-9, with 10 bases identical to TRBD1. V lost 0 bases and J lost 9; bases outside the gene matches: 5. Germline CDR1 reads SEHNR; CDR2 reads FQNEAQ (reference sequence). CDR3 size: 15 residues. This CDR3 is CASSLATGGAAEQFF. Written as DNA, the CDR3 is TGTGCCAGCAGCTTAGCGACAGGGGGCGCGGCTGAGCAGTTCTTC.

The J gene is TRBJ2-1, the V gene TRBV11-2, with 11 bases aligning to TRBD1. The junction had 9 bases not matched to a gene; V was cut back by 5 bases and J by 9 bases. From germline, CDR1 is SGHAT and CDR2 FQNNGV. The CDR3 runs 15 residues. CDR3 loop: CASSPVGQGAIEQFF. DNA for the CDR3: TGTGCCAGCAGCCCCGTTGGACAGGGGGCTATTGAGCAGTTCTTC.

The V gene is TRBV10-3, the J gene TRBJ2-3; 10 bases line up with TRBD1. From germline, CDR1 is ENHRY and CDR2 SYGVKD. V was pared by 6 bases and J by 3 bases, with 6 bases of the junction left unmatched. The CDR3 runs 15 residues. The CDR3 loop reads CAIREGQGKTDTQYF. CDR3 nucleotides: TGTGCCATCAGAGAGGGACAGGGGAAGACAGATACGCAGTATTTT.

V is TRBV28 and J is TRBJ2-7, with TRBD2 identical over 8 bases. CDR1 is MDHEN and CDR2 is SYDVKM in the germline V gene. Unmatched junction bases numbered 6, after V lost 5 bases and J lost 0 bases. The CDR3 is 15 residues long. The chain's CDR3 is CASSTAGVGSYEQYF. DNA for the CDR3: TGTGCCAGCAGTACAGCGGGAGTTGGCTCCTACGAGCAGTACTTC.

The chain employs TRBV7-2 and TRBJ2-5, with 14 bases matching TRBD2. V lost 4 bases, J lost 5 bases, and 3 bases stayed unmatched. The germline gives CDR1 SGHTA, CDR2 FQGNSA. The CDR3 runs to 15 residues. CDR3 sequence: CASSSGTSGSETQYF. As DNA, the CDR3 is TGTGCCAGCAGCTCGGGGACTAGCGGGAGTGAGACCCAGTACTTC.

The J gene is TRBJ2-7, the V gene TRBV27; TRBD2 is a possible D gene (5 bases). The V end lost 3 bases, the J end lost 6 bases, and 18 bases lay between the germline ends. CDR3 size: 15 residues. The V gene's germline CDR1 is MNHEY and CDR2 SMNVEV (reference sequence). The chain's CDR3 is CASSLLALSSGEQYF. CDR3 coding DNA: TGTGCCAGCAGTTTGTTAGCGCTATCTTCGGGCGAGCAGTACTTC.

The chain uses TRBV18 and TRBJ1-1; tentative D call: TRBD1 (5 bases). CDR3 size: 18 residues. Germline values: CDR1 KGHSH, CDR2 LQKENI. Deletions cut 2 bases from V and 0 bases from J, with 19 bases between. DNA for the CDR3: TGTGCCAGCTCACCATGGACGGGCGGGGCAGGGCTGAACACTGAAGCTTTCTTT. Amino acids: CASSPWTGGAGLNTEAFF.

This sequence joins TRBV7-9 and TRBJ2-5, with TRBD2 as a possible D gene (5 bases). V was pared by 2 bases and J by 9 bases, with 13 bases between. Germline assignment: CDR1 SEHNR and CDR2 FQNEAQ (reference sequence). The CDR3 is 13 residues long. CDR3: CASSLNPEGAQYF. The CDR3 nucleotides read TGTGCCAGCAGCTTAAACCCTGAGGGAGCCCAGTACTTC. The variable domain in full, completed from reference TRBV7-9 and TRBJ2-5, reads DTGVSQNPRHKITKRGQNVTFRCDPISEHNRLYWYRQTLGQGPEFLTYFQNEAQLEKSRLLSDRFSAERPKGSFSTLEIQRTEQGDSAMYLCASSLNPEGAQYFGPGTRLLVL.

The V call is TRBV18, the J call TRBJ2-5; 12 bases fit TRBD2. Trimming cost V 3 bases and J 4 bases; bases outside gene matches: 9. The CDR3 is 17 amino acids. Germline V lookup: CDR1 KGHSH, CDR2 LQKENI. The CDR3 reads CASSPRSLAGGSETQYF. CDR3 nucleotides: TGTGCCAGCTCACCTAGGAGTCTAGCGGGAGGGTCAGAGACCCAGTACTTC.